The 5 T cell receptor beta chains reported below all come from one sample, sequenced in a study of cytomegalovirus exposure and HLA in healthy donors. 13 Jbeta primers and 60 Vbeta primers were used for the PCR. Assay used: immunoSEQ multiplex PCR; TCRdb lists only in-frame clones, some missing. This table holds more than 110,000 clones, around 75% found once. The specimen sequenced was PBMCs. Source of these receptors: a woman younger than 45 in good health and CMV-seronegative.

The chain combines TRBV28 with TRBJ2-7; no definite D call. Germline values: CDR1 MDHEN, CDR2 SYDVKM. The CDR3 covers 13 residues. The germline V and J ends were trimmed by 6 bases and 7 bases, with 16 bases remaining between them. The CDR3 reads CASSRGSPGEQYV. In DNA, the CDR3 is TGTGCCAGCAGCCGCGGCTCCCCGGGTGAGCAGTACGTC.

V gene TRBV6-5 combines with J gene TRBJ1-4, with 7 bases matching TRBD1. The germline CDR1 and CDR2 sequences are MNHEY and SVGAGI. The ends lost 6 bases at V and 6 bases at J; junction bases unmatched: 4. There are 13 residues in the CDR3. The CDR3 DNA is TGTGCCAGCAGGGAAGGACAGGATGAAAAACTGTTTTTT. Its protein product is CASREGQDEKLFF.

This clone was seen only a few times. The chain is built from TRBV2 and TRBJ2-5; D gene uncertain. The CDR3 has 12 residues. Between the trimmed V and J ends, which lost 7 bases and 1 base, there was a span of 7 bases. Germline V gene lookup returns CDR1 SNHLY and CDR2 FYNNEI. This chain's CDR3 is CASMYSQETQYF. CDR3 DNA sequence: TGTGCCAGCATGTACTCCCAAGAGACCCAGTACTTC.

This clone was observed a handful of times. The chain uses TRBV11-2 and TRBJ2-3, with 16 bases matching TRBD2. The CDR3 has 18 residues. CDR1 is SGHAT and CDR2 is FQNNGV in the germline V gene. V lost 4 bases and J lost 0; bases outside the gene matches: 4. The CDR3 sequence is CASSSGLAGGPSTDTQYF. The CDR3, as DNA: TGTGCCAGCAGCTCGGGACTAGCGGGAGGGCCTAGCACAGATACGCAGTATTTT.

CDR3 region: CASSPRAFNYPDEQYF. For the CDR3, the DNA is TGTGCCAGCAGTCCCCGAGCGTTTAACTACCCCGACGAGCAGTACTTC. The V call is TRBV28, the J call TRBJ2-7; no clear D gene. V dropped 5 bases and J dropped 5 bases, with 22 bases sitting between them. The CDR3 length is 16 residues. Germline V gene data show CDR1 as MDHEN and CDR2 as SYDVKM.